Below, 22 T cell receptor beta chains from the same sample are listed, as sequenced in a study of post-analysis software for immune sequencing data. Points from the study as a whole: There were about five TRBV segments more frequent in patients than controls, and TRBV5-6, TRBV5-1 and TRBV20-1 were among them.

These TCRs are of unknown antigen specificity. The library was made from cDNA and included unique molecular identifiers. TCRdb reprocessed the PCR reads via MiXCR and lists one record per CDR3 protein. The sample records about 500,000 distinct CDR3 sequences, 45% being singletons. What was sequenced was blood. The receptors stem from a girl under 18 with multiple sclerosis.

This chain connects TRBV29-1 to TRBJ1-2, with TRBD1 identical over 7 bases. V gave up 3 bases and J gave up 5 bases; unmatched junction bases: 21. The germline gives CDR1 SQVTM, CDR2 ANQGSEA. CDR3 length: 18 residues. The CDR3 coding sequence is TGCAGCGTTGAGGTGTTAAGGAGGACAGGCCTTGATCGGTATGGCTACACCTTC. This sequence encodes CSVEVLRRTGLDRYGYTF.

This clonotype was detected only a few times. This chain uses TRBV6-6 with TRBJ2-1; 9 bases fit TRBD2. The CDR3 covers 15 residues. CDR1 MNHNY and CDR2 SVGAGI come from the germline V gene (reference sequence). With 3 bases clipped from V and 2 bases from J, the junction kept 2 bases outside the gene matches. In DNA, the CDR3 is TGTGCCAGCAGTTATAGCGGGAGAGCCTACAATGAGCAGTTCTTC. Its protein product is CASSYSGRAYNEQFF.

The chain employs TRBV7-9 and TRBJ1-1, with 7 bases fitting TRBD1. The CDR3 is 14 amino acids. The germline CDR1 and CDR2 sequences are SEHNR and FQNEAQ (reference sequence). The V segment lost 2 bases and the J segment 7 bases; nucleotides outside the gene matches: 7. CDR3 coding DNA: TGTGCCAGCAGCTTATTATCCTGGGACAGTGAAGCTTTCTTT. It yields the protein CASSLLSWDSEAFF.

The V gene is TRBV7-9, the J gene TRBJ2-3, with 8 bases identical to TRBD2. CDR1 and CDR2 (germline): SEHNR, FQNEAQ (reference sequence). This CDR3 is built from 17 residues. The ends lost 5 bases at V and 4 bases at J; junction bases unmatched: 14. In DNA form, the CDR3 reads TGTGCCAGCAGCGCACGGCGAAGCGGGAGAATCCCAGATACGCAGTATTTT. It specifies CASSARRSGRIPDTQYF.

The chain couples TRBV5-1 to TRBJ2-7, with TRBD2 matching 8 bases. The better agreement between TRBJ2-5 and the DNA end casts doubt on the J call. The CDR3 length is 19 residues. Germline CDR1 reads SGHRS; CDR2 reads YFSETQ. CDR3 nucleotides: TGCGCCAGCAGCTCCCCGATGACTAGCGTCTTAAGGGGGGAAGAGACCCAGTACTTC. This gives the protein CASSSPMTSVLRGEETQYF.

This clonotype was seen more than once but under ten times. CDR3: CASSQGMMGQPYEQYF. In DNA, the CDR3 is TGTGCCAGCAGCCAAGGCATGATGGGACAGCCCTACGAGCAGTACTTC. The rearrangement links TRBV3-1 to TRBJ2-7; 7 bases are shared with TRBD1. The V segment lost 1 base and the J segment 2 bases; nucleotides outside the gene matches: 8. In germline, CDR1 is LGHDT, CDR2 YNNKEL (reference sequence). This CDR3 has 16 amino acids.

This clonotype turned up a few times. This chain links TRBV27 with TRBJ2-5; 7 nucleotides line up with TRBD2. The CDR3 spans 17 residues. Germline CDR1 and CDR2: MNHEY and SMNVEV (reference sequence). Trimming at V came to 6 bases and at J to 1 base, leaving 14 bases not matched to a gene. The CDR3 bases are TGTGCCAGCAGCGAAGGAGGCGCTAGCGGCATCCAAGAGACCCAGTACTTC. Translating it yields CASSEGGASGIQETQYF.

The V call is TRBV28, the J call TRBJ1-1; 8 bases fit TRBD1. V was clipped by 6 bases and J by 2 bases; unmatched bases: 11. Germline V gene sequence: CDR1 MDHEN, CDR2 SYDVKM. The CDR3 has 16 residues. The CDR3: CASSPRTGRGNTEAFF. DNA for the CDR3: TGTGCCAGCAGCCCCCGGACAGGGAGGGGAAACACTGAAGCTTTCTTT.

About this clonotype: A much larger clone is a single base away; this may be a read error. V is TRBV6-4 and J is TRBJ1-2, with D possibly matching TRBD1 (6 bases). The CDR3 sequence is 13 residues long. The germline V gene has CDR1 MRHNA and CDR2 SNTAGT. This chain's CDR3 is CASSAWGAHGHTF. DNA of the CDR3: TGTGCCAGCAGTGCTTGGGGGGCTCATGGCCACACCTTC.

The chain carries TRBV20-1 and TRBJ2-7, with a possible D match to TRBD2 (5 bases). The DNA end is a closer match to TRBJ2-5, so the J assignment may be wrong. Germline CDR1 is DFQATT and CDR2 is SNEGSKA (reference sequence). The CDR3 has 13 residues. In DNA form, the CDR3 reads TGCAGTGCTAGAGTAGTGGGAGTTGAGACCCAGTACTTC. It specifies CSARVVGVETQYF.

This clonotype has more than one count but fewer than ten. The chain has TRBV20-1 and TRBJ2-5, with D hard to call. The CDR3 is 13 amino acids. Trimming removed 2 bases from V and 4 bases from J, with 11 bases in between. Germline V lookup: CDR1 DFQATT, CDR2 SNEGSKA (reference sequence). This chain's CDR3 is CSARNPFGETQYF. The CDR3 nucleotides are TGCAGTGCTAGAAATCCATTTGGAGAGACCCAGTACTTC.

This clonotype was counted between two and nine times. The CDR3 DNA sequence: TGCAGTGCTACTAGCGGGAGGGGTTACAATGAGCAGTTCTTC. Its translation: CSATSGRGYNEQFF. The chain uses TRBV20-1 and TRBJ2-1; 12 bases fit TRBD2. The V segment lost 4 bases and the J segment 4 bases; nucleotides outside the gene matches: 2. Germline values: CDR1 DFQATT, CDR2 SNEGSKA (reference sequence). CDR3 length: 14 residues.

The chain joins TRBV25-1 to TRBJ2-3; D is perhaps TRBD2 (6 bases). Trimming stripped 1 base from V and 6 bases from J, with 17 bases between. Germline loops: CDR1 MGHDK, CDR2 SYGVNS. The CDR3 is 16 amino acids. CDR3 nucleotides: TGTGCCAGCAGTGAATTAGGCAGGAGGGCCGGTGATACGCAGTATTTT. Its protein product is CASSELGRRAGDTQYF.

The J gene is TRBJ2-5, the V gene TRBV5-1, with D tentatively TRBD2 (7 bases). The CDR3 covers 15 residues. Germline values: CDR1 SGHRS, CDR2 YFSETQ. The germline V and J ends were trimmed by 2 bases and 4 bases, with 15 bases remaining between them. CDR3 sequence: CASSFRGARGETQYF. CDR3 in DNA: TGCGCCAGCAGCTTCCGGGGGGCGAGGGGAGAGACCCAGTACTTC.

CDR3 nucleotides: TGTGCCAGCAGCCGTCCCGGACAGTCGGAAAACAATGAGCAGTTCTTC. This translates into CASSRPGQSENNEQFF. The chain uses TRBV7-2 and TRBJ2-1; D possibly corresponds to TRBD1 (6 bases). This CDR3 is built from 16 residues. Trimming cost V 5 bases and J 5 bases, with 19 bases left between them. Germline V lookup: CDR1 SGHTA, CDR2 FQGNSA.

V and J are TRBV4-1 and TRBJ1-4; a weak D match, TRBD1 (5 bases). Trimming stripped 3 bases from V and 3 bases from J, with 11 bases between. The CDR3 runs 15 residues. Germline lookup yields CDR1 MGHRA and CDR2 YSYEKL. This chain's CDR3 is CASSHPTASNEKLFF. CDR3 DNA sequence: TGCGCCAGCAGCCACCCGACAGCCTCTAATGAAAAACTGTTTTTT.

This rearrangement joins TRBV7-6 to TRBJ1-2; 11 bases agree with TRBD1. The CDR3 has 15 amino acids. The V gene's germline CDR1 is SGHVS and CDR2 FNYEAQ. The ends lost 1 base at V and 3 bases at J; junction bases unmatched: 1. The CDR3, as DNA: TGTGCCAGCAGCTTAGGGACAGGGGGCGACTATGGCTACACCTTC. It translates to CASSLGTGGDYGYTF.

V gene TRBV28 combines with J gene TRBJ2-5; D remains ambiguous. The CDR3 is 13 amino acids. Germline-derived CDR1 and CDR2 are MDHEN and SYDVKM. Trimming stripped 7 bases from V and 5 bases from J, with 14 bases between. CDR3 region: CASKYGRQETQYF. The CDR3, as DNA: TGTGCCAGCAAATACGGACGCCAGGAGACCCAGTACTTC.

This clonotype was seen only a few times. The chain combines TRBV20-1 with TRBJ2-6; D gene uncertain. The V end lost 2 bases, the J end lost 1 base, and 3 bases lay between the germline ends. The CDR3 is made up of 13 amino acids. Germline CDR1 and CDR2: DFQATT and SNEGSKA (reference sequence). The CDR3 loop reads CSARWSGANVLTF. DNA of the CDR3: TGCAGTGCTAGATGGTCTGGGGCCAACGTCCTGACTTTC.

Details on this clonotype: No conserved phenylalanine or tryptophan is present at the end of the CDR3, so a read error is the likely explanation. The DNA is omitted, as the CDR3 cannot be located on it reliably, and the CDR3 follows TCRdb's listing. The V and J genes are TRBV5-1 and TRBJ2-3. Ends included, the CDR3 has 15 residues. Germline-derived CDR1 and CDR2 are SGHRS and YFSETQ. The CDR3 protein is CASSARMLAVDTQPV.

This chain uses TRBV7-8 with TRBJ2-3; 7 nucleotides align to TRBD2. The germline CDR1 and CDR2 sequences are SGHVS and FQNEAQ. V lost 5 bases, J lost 0 bases, and 8 bases stayed unmatched. This CDR3 comprises 16 residues. The CDR3 nucleotides read TGTGCCAGCAGCCTAATTCCGGGAGGCAGCACAGATACGCAGTATTTT. Encoded protein: CASSLIPGGSTDTQYF.

This chain joins TRBV7-2 and TRBJ1-5; D is uncertain. Germline CDR1 SGHTA, CDR2 FQGNSA. V was pared by 5 bases and J by 0 bases, with 8 bases between. The CDR3 runs to 14 residues. Written as DNA, the CDR3 is TGTGCCAGCAGCGATGCTTATAGCAATCAGCCCCAGCATTTT. Translated: CASSDAYSNQPQHF.